Presented here are 2 T cell receptor beta chains from one specimen sequenced in a study of CD8 T cells in ankylosing spondylitis. TCRdb re-derived calls from the 5' RACE reads in MiXCR, one entry per CDR3 protein. The data contain 250,000 or so distinct CDR3 sequences, around 11% of them seen just once; the ten biggest clones take up under 8%. Sequenced: blood, either unsorted or a sorted T cell fraction (not recorded which). These TCRs come from a male donor with ankylosing spondylitis or in good health (not recorded which).

The gene calls are TRBV28 and TRBJ2-7; 10 bases are shared with TRBD2. The CDR3 runs to 14 residues. Germline V gene data show CDR1 as MDHEN and CDR2 as SYDVKM. Germline trimming cut 3 bases from V and 7 bases from J; bases unmatched to any gene: 6. The DNA for the CDR3 is TGTGCCAGCAGTTTCCTAGCGGGAGTGGGAGAGCAGTACTTC. Amino acids: CASSFLAGVGEQYF.

This chain uses TRBV5-1 with TRBJ2-5; a weak D match, TRBD2 (6 bases). The CDR3 loop spans 13 amino acids. Per germline, CDR1 SGHRS and CDR2 YFSETQ. Deletions cut 4 bases from V and 7 bases from J, with 14 bases between. The CDR3 DNA is TGCGCCAGCAGCCCCGGGACTCATGGGACCCAGTACTTC. Translation gives CASSPGTHGTQYF.